Presented here are 18 T cell receptor beta chains from one specimen sequenced in a study of control samples from healthy donors and cancer patients. Only in-frame clones appear in the TCRdb table, and some are missing; sequencing was by immunoSEQ multiplex PCR. The table lists about 98,000 clones, approximately 78% of them singletons. Sequencing used blood. These receptors were obtained from a man aged 55 to 70 in good health.

This rearrangement joins TRBV24-1 to TRBJ2-3; D is uncertain. CDR3 size: 15 residues. CDR1 KGHDR and CDR2 SFDVKD come from the germline V gene. With 2 bases removed from V and 1 base from J, the gap between germline ends came to 9 bases. The CDR3 sequence: CATSDWEIGTDTQYF. CDR3 nucleotide sequence: TGTGCCACCAGTGATTGGGAAATTGGCACAGATACGCAGTATTTT.

V and J are TRBV30 and TRBJ1-6; a weak D match, TRBD1 (6 bases). The V gene lost 0 bases and the J gene lost 8 bases, with 14 bases spanning the gap. This CDR3 spans 15 amino acids. Per the germline V gene, CDR1 is GTSNPN and CDR2 is SVGIG (reference sequence). CDR3 protein: CAWSVGRGGYSPLHF. CDR3 bases: TGTGCCTGGAGTGTAGGCAGGGGAGGTTATTCACCCCTCCACTTT. The full variable domain, completed using reference TRBV30 and TRBJ1-6, is SQTIHQWPATLVQPVGSPLSLECTVEGTSNPNLYWYRQAAGRGLQLLFYSVGIGQISSEVPQNLSASRPQDRQFILSSKKLLLSDSGFYLCAWSVGRGGYSPLHFGNGTRLTVT.

V usage is TRBV9 and J usage is TRBJ1-3; D not resolved. The V and J ends lost 4 bases and 6 bases respectively, with 11 bases between them. This CDR3 comprises 13 residues. Germline CDR1 SGDLS, CDR2 YYNGEE. CDR3 loop: CASSSHGPNTIYF. In nucleotides, the CDR3 is TGTGCCAGCAGCTCACACGGACCAAACACCATATATTTT.

The chain joins TRBV4-2 to TRBJ1-3, with D unclear. CDR3 length: 17 residues. V dropped 0 bases and J dropped 2 bases, with 14 bases sitting between them. The germline V gene encodes CDR1 LGHNA and CDR2 YNFKEQ. The CDR3 sequence: CASSQDSGSTAGNTIYF. CDR3 DNA sequence: TGTGCCAGCAGCCAAGATTCAGGCAGTACAGCTGGAAACACCATATATTTT.

The V call is TRBV9, the J call TRBJ2-5, with 7 bases that match TRBD2. The junction had 5 bases not matched to a gene; V was cut back by 4 bases and J by 2 bases. Germline V gives CDR1 SGDLS, CDR2 YYNGEE. The CDR3 runs 14 residues. CDR3 nucleotides: TGTGCCAGCAGCAAATTGGGGGGGCAAGAGACCCAGTACTTC. Residues: CASSKLGGQETQYF.

V and J are TRBV10-3 and TRBJ2-7; no clear D. The V end was cut by 1 base, the J end by 0 bases, with 10 bases between. The CDR3 is made up of 15 amino acids. Germline V gene data show CDR1 as ENHRY and CDR2 as SYGVKD. The CDR3 nucleotides are TGTGCCATCAGTGAGTGGTCCAGGATCTCCTACGAGCAGTACTTC. Protein product: CAISEWSRISYEQYF.

The V gene is TRBV27, the J gene TRBJ2-3, with TRBD2 matching 7 bases. The J segment lost 6 bases and the V segment lost 7 bases, leaving 16 bases of the junction unmatched. Germline V gene sequence: CDR1 MNHEY, CDR2 SMNVEV (reference sequence). This CDR3 comprises 16 residues. CDR3 region: CASTIGGGPGRDTQYF. DNA for the CDR3: TGTGCCAGCACCATTGGGGGGGGACCAGGGAGGGATACGCAGTATTTT.

The chain combines TRBV7-9 with TRBJ2-1, with 7 bases that match TRBD2. This CDR3 is 14 amino acids long. Germline V gives CDR1 SEHNR, CDR2 FQNEAQ (reference sequence). Germline trimming cut 5 bases from V and 7 bases from J; bases unmatched to any gene: 8. The CDR3 reads CASSAREFGNEQFF. The CDR3 coding sequence is TGTGCCAGCAGCGCGCGGGAGTTCGGTAATGAGCAGTTCTTC.

The rearrangement joins TRBV27 to TRBJ2-3, with D unresolved. The CDR3 has 16 amino acids. Deletions cut 0 bases from V and 0 bases from J, with 10 bases between. Germline V lookup: CDR1 MNHEY, CDR2 SMNVEV (reference sequence). CDR3 sequence (DNA): TGTGCCAGCAGTTTATCGAATAAGCCAAGCACAGATACGCAGTATTTT. Residues: CASSLSNKPSTDTQYF.

This clone was detected only once. The chain is built from TRBV25-1 and TRBJ2-7, with D uncertain. Germline-derived CDR1 and CDR2 are MGHDK and SYGVNS. CDR3 length: 11 residues. Trimming took 4 bases from V and 2 from J, leaving 3 bases between them. The CDR3 DNA is TGTGCCAGCAGTGCTGCCTACGAGCAGTACTTC. Its translation is CASSAAYEQYF.

This rearrangement joins TRBV4-1 to TRBJ2-1; perhaps TRBD2 as D (6 bases). Germline assignment: CDR1 MGHRA and CDR2 YSYEKL. The CDR3 sequence is 15 residues long. With 3 bases removed from V and 5 bases from J, the gap between germline ends came to 14 bases. The CDR3 bases are TGCGCCAGCAGCCACGGGACTGCCCCCGACAATGAGCAGTTCTTC. Its protein is CASSHGTAPDNEQFF.

V is TRBV30 and J is TRBJ1-6; 8 bases are shared with TRBD1. In germline, CDR1 is GTSNPN, CDR2 SVGIG (reference sequence). The CDR3 contains 17 residues. Trimming took 2 bases from V and 3 from J; bases not matched to a gene: 9. The DNA of the CDR3 is TGTGCCTGGAGTAAAATAGGACAGGGACTCTATAATTCACCCCTCCACTTT. Its protein product is CAWSKIGQGLYNSPLHF.

The chain combines TRBV27 with TRBJ2-7, with D hard to call. CDR3 length equals 15 residues. The V end was cut by 3 bases, the J end by 3 bases, with 15 bases between. Per germline, CDR1 MNHEY and CDR2 SMNVEV (reference sequence). In nucleotides, the CDR3 is TGTGCCAGCAGTTTCTCTATTGGCGGAGTCTACGAGCAGTACTTC. Its protein product is CASSFSIGGVYEQYF.

The V and J genes are TRBV19 and TRBJ2-1; D may match TRBD1 or TRBD2 (5 bases each). Looked up from germline, CDR1 is LNHDA and CDR2 is SQIVND (reference sequence). The CDR3 length is 12 residues. V lost 3 bases and J lost 10, with 10 bases in between. The CDR3 coding sequence is TGTGCCAGTAGTATCGTCAGGGACGAGCAGTTCTTC. Translated, it gives CASSIVRDEQFF.

This chain uses TRBV29-1 with TRBJ2-1; D gene unclear. Deletions cut 6 bases from V and 2 bases from J, with 14 bases between. From germline, CDR1 is SQVTM and CDR2 ANQGSEA. The CDR3 consists of 14 residues. In nucleotides, the CDR3 is TGCAGCGTCCGAGTTTTGTTAGCCTACAATGAGCAGTTCTTC. Amino acids: CSVRVLLAYNEQFF.

V is TRBV9 and J is TRBJ1-1; D remains unclear. V was trimmed by 4 bases and J by 0 bases, leaving 7 bases between them. CDR1 and CDR2 from the germline V gene are SGDLS and YYNGEE. This CDR3 spans 13 amino acids. The CDR3 sequence is CASSPEMNTEAFF. The CDR3 DNA reads as TGTGCCAGCAGCCCCGAGATGAACACTGAAGCTTTCTTT.

A word on this clone: Germline is not matched at one junction end, which may reflect a read error. In the same sample, other DNA sequences code for this CDR3. CDR3 amino acids: CASSLDSVNTGELFF. CDR3 DNA sequence: TGTGCCAGCAGCTTAGACTCCGTTAACACCGGAGAGCTGTTTTTT. This chain joins TRBV7-2 and TRBJ2-2; no definite D call. The germline V gene encodes CDR1 SGHTA and CDR2 FQGNSA. The CDR3 extends over 15 amino acids.

The sample holds a few counts of this clone. The chain is built from TRBV29-1 and TRBJ2-1, with 9 nucleotides matching TRBD1. Germline loops: CDR1 SQVTM, CDR2 ANQGSEA. Losses at the gene ends were 5 bases for V and 4 bases for J; bases not matched to a gene: 12. The CDR3 runs 16 residues. The CDR3 sequence: CSVFVEDRGLYNEQFF. The DNA for the CDR3 is TGCAGCGTTTTCGTCGAGGACAGGGGATTGTACAATGAGCAGTTCTTC.